The rows below give T cell receptor beta chains drawn from one sample of a study of blood T cell repertoires in COVID-19. Here immunoSEQ multiplex PCR was the method, and the copy in TCRdb shows in-frame clones only, minus some. The profile covers about 37,000 clones, with about 87% appearing a single time and around 7% taken by the ten largest. Sequenced input: peripheral blood. These TCRs come from a human donor in a cohort sampled during active COVID-19. CDR3s include the opening cysteine and the closing phenylalanine or tryptophan. D genes are given only for firm matches. Size tells how often a clone was seen (once, few, many) or the class of an expanded clone, and some rows leave it out.

CDR3 length	D gene	clone size	V gene	J gene	CDR3 protein	CDR3 DNA
16	.	.	TRBV13	TRBJ1-3	CASSLVGPWSGNTIYF	TGTGCCAGCAGCTTAGTGGGGCCTTGGTCTGGAAACACCATATATTTT
12	.	.	TRBV10-3	TRBJ2-7	CAISPQGYEQYF	TGTGCCATCAGTCCACAGGGATACGAGCAGTACTTC
15	.	.	TRBV15	TRBJ2-6	CATRPRREGANVLTF	TGTGCCACTCGACCGCGGCGGGAAGGGGCCAACGTCCTGACTTTC
14	TRBD1	.	TRBV7-8	TRBJ2-7	CASSPGQGDYEQYF	TGTGCCAGCAGCCCGGGACAGGGTGACTACGAGCAGTACTTC
16	TRBD1	.	TRBV14	TRBJ1-4	CASSPGGGRGNEKLFF	TGTGCCAGCAGCCCCGGAGGGGGCAGGGGGAATGAAAAACTGTTTTTT
14	TRBD1	.	TRBV5-8	TRBJ2-7	CASSLGQGAYEQYF	TGTGCCAGCAGCTTGGGACAGGGGGCGTACGAGCAGTACTTC
16	TRBD2	few	TRBV4-1	TRBJ2-1	CASSQGLAQGINEQFF	TGCGCCAGCAGCCAAGGACTAGCACAAGGGATCAATGAGCAGTTCTTC
14	.	.	TRBV4-3	TRBJ2-5	CASSHGLAEETQYF	TGCGCCAGCAGCCATGGACTCGCAGAAGAGACCCAGTACTTC
15	.	.	TRBV3-1/TRBV3-2	TRBJ2-7	CASSSWTGSSYEQYF	TGTGCCAGCAGCTCGTGGACGGGGAGCTCCTACGAGCAGTACTTC
16	TRBD2	.	TRBV19	TRBJ2-5	CASSMASGGAMKTQYF	TGTGCCAGTAGTATGGCTAGCGGGGGGGCAATGAAGACCCAGTACTTC
16	.	.	TRBV6-5	TRBJ1-2	CASSYRVGRGVYGYTF	TGTGCCAGCAGTTATAGGGTCGGGAGGGGGGTCTATGGCTACACCTTC
17	TRBD2	.	TRBV7-2	TRBJ2-1	CASIERSGRARGNEQFF	TGTGCCAGCATCGAGAGAAGCGGGAGGGCCCGAGGGAATGAGCAGTTCTTC
15	.	few	TRBV19	TRBJ1-4	CASTNMGTLTEKLFF	TGTGCCAGTACCAACATGGGGACACTGACAGAAAAACTGTTTTTT
15	.	.	TRBV9	TRBJ2-1	CASSGEGGSYNEQFF	TGTGCCAGCAGCGGGGAGGGGGGTTCTTACAATGAGCAGTTCTTC
14	TRBD2	.	TRBV19	TRBJ2-1	CASRFAGAPNEQFF	TGTGCCAGTAGATTTGCGGGAGCCCCCAATGAGCAGTTCTTC
15	TRBD1	.	TRBV7-2	TRBJ2-5	CASSLTTGGRETQYF	TGTGCCAGCAGCCTAACAACAGGGGGCAGAGAGACCCAGTACTTC
11	.	once	TRBV2	TRBJ1-2	CASSGGYGYTF	TGTGCCAGCAGCGGGGGCTATGGCTACACCTTC
12	.	.	TRBV12-3/TRBV12-4	TRBJ1-2	CASSLGPGGYTF	TGTGCCAGCAGTTTAGGACCGGGGGGCTACACCTTC
13	.	.	TRBV3-1/TRBV3-2	TRBJ1-1	CASSQGPLTEAFF	TGTGCCAGCAGCCAGGGGCCGCTTACTGAAGCTTTCTTT
15	.	once	TRBV4-2	TRBJ2-3	CASSQELAHTDTQYF	TGTGCCAGCAGCCAAGAGCTAGCTCACACAGATACGCAGTATTTT
16	TRBD1	.	TRBV6-1	TRBJ1-1	CASSEVWNRGYAEAFF	TGTGCCAGCAGTGAAGTTTGGAACAGGGGCTACGCTGAAGCTTTCTTT
14	.	.	TRBV4-3	TRBJ2-2	CASRRAENTGELFF	TGCGCCAGCCGGAGGGCTGAAAACACCGGGGAGCTGTTTTTT
14	TRBD1	.	TRBV5-6	TRBJ1-2	CASSLGGQVYGYTF	TGTGCCAGCAGCTTGGGTGGACAGGTGTATGGCTACACCTTC
14	.	once	TRBV18	TRBJ1-1	CASSPFQGDTEAFF	TGTGCCAGCTCACCATTCCAGGGCGACACTGAAGCTTTCTTT
15	.	.	TRBV29-1	TRBJ2-3	CSAKLAPVGTDTQYF	TGCAGCGCTAAATTAGCGCCCGTTGGCACAGATACGCAGTATTTT
13	TRBD1	.	TRBV11-2	TRBJ2-2	CASSSTTGVLVFF	TGTGCCAGCAGCTCAACCACAGGGGTTCTGGTGTTTTTT